This entry lists 11 T cell receptor beta chains sequenced from one sample in a study. TCRdb re-called the 5' RACE reads through MiXCR, storing one row per CDR3 protein. The table shows approximately 40,000 distinct CDR3 sequences, with roughly 21% occurring only once. Treg sorting used a CD4+CD25+CD127-/low gate. Material for sequencing was Tregs sorted from blood. The receptors were gathered from a female donor with breast cancer.

The chain links TRBV4-1 to TRBJ2-7, with D possibly being TRBD1 or TRBD2 (6 bases each). CDR1 and CDR2 (germline): MGHRA, YSYEKL. The CDR3 totals 15 residues. With 1 base removed from V and 6 bases from J, the gap between germline ends came to 16 bases. The DNA of the CDR3 is TGCGCCAGCAGCCAAGGGCCGGGGGCAGGTTTCGAGCAGTACTTC. Translated, it gives CASSQGPGAGFEQYF.

This chain connects TRBV4-1 to TRBJ2-5; tentative D call: TRBD2 (5 bases). V gave up 5 bases and J gave up 2 bases, with 21 bases separating them. The CDR3 runs to 17 residues. Germline CDR1 and CDR2: MGHRA and YSYEKL. Here the CDR3 DNA reads TGCGCCAGCAGCAAATTACCGGGGATGGTGGCACAAGAGACCCAGTACTTC. Translating it yields CASSKLPGMVAQETQYF.

The count of this clonotype is one. V gene TRBV28 combines with J gene TRBJ2-5, with D maybe TRBD1 (6 bases). The germline V and J ends were trimmed by 5 bases and 2 bases, with 21 bases remaining between them. This CDR3 has 17 amino acids. CDR1 and CDR2 from the germline V gene are MDHEN and SYDVKM. CDR3 residues: CASSRSRDNFLQETQYF. In nucleotides, the CDR3 is TGTGCCAGCAGTCGGAGTCGGGACAATTTTTTACAAGAGACCCAGTACTTC.

The chain couples TRBV5-4 to TRBJ2-5; TRBD2 matches at 13 bases. Germline CDR1 SGHNT, CDR2 YYREEE (reference sequence). The CDR3 is made up of 17 amino acids. V dropped 4 bases and J dropped 5; count of bases not matched to a gene: 11. The CDR3, as DNA: TGTGCCAGCAGCCTACACACAGGACTAGCGGGAGAGGAGACCCAGTACTTC. Amino acid sequence: CASSLHTGLAGEETQYF.

At least ten counts were recorded for this clonotype. V and J are TRBV28 and TRBJ2-5; D remains unclear. Trimming took off 3 bases at V and 3 bases at J, with 8 bases between the two ends. Germline V CDR1 and CDR2: MDHEN, SYDVKM. The CDR3 spans 13 residues. CDR3 amino acids: CASSFRTEETQYF. The CDR3 DNA reads as TGTGCCAGCAGTTTTCGGACGGAAGAGACCCAGTACTTC.

This clonotype occurred many times. The chain has TRBV27 and TRBJ2-1, with D perhaps matching TRBD2 (6 bases). Trimming stripped 4 bases from V and 0 bases from J, with 13 bases between. In germline, CDR1 is MNHEY, CDR2 SMNVEV (reference sequence). The CDR3 totals 16 residues. CDR3 in amino acids: CASSSPSSASYNEQFF. The CDR3 bases are TGTGCCAGCAGTTCCCCCTCTAGCGCCTCCTACAATGAGCAGTTCTTC.

This clonotype was seen a handful of times. The chain recombines TRBV5-6 with TRBJ2-2; 8 bases are shared with TRBD1. The CDR3 length is 16 residues. V shed 4 bases, J shed 5 bases, and the junction held 10 bases outside the gene matches. Germline CDR1 SGHDT, CDR2 YYEEEE. The CDR3 here is CASSPSLTGGTGELFF. The CDR3 bases are TGTGCCAGCAGCCCGTCGTTAACAGGGGGAACCGGGGAGCTGTTTTTT.

The gene calls are TRBV5-4 and TRBJ2-7; maybe TRBD1 (5 bases). V dropped 4 bases and J dropped 6 bases, with 14 bases sitting between them. Germline V CDR1 and CDR2: SGHNT, YYREEE (reference sequence). The CDR3 has 13 amino acids. CDR3 coding DNA: TGTGCCAGCAGCGGGCAGCAGGGTTTCGAGCAGTACTTC. Translated: CASSGQQGFEQYF.

This clonotype was seen at least ten times. One end of the junction does not line up with germline, which may come from a read error. The CDR3 coding sequence is TGTGCCAGCAGTTTGGTAGCGGACTACGAGCAGTACTTC. It specifies CASSLVADYEQYF. The gene calls are TRBV5-1 and TRBJ2-7, with D tentatively TRBD2 (6 bases). The germline gives CDR1 SGHRS, CDR2 YFSETQ. This CDR3 has 13 amino acids.

The chain recombines TRBV20-1 with TRBJ2-5; D is undetermined. This CDR3 comprises 14 residues. V was trimmed by 0 bases and J by 2 bases, leaving 10 bases between them. Germline CDR1 is DFQATT and CDR2 is SNEGSKA (reference sequence). The CDR3 region has the DNA TGCAGTGCTAGAGATACCGACATTCAAGAGACCCAGTACTTC. Its protein is CSARDTDIQETQYF.

This clonotype was detected many times. The rearrangement links TRBV21-1 to TRBJ2-7; TRBD1, as called in the table, went unchecked against the DNA. TRBV21-1 is a pseudogene segment. CDR3 length: 15 amino acids. CDR3 nucleotides: TGTGCCAGCAGCATCGGACAGGGGTTCCTCTACGAGCAGTACTTC. Protein product: CASSIGQGFLYEQYF.